What follows are 32 T cell receptor beta chains derived from one specimen sequenced in a study of T cells after yellow fever vaccination (dated by TCRdb to the late 2010s). Library construction relied on 5' RACE. Sequenced on an Illumina HiSeq 2500. TCRdb reran the public reads through fastp at Q25 and MiXCR, keeping productive beta chains. Each entry merges the rows of one CDR3 protein and shows their most common DNA and genes. The sample has roughly 150,000 distinct CDR3 sequences on record, 6% to 7.5% of them singletons. Under 3% of the sample lies in the top ten. The label giving this sample's treatment or condition can be read as: live attenuated yellow fever vaccine strain. The material was CD4+ T cells sorted from PBMCs, obtained 5 to 6 days after the first yellow fever vaccination. The receptors were sampled from a man between 18 and 29 years old who received the YFV17D yellow fever vaccine.

This clonotype was counted ten times or more. The chain links TRBV20-1 to TRBJ2-2; 8 nucleotides match TRBD2. Trimming at V came to 3 bases and at J to 4 bases, leaving 13 bases not matched to a gene. The germline gives CDR1 DFQATT, CDR2 SNEGSKA (reference sequence). There are 17 residues in the CDR3. The chain's CDR3 is CSARKSGGGAGTGELFF. The DNA of the CDR3 is TGCAGTGCTAGGAAGTCGGGGGGGGGCGCTGGCACCGGGGAGCTGTTTTTT.

This clonotype has at least ten counts. This sequence joins TRBV5-1 and TRBJ2-3; a possible D gene is TRBD1 (6 bases). V was clipped by 5 bases and J by 0 bases, with 13 bases between them. CDR3 length equals 15 residues. CDR1 and CDR2 (germline): SGHRS, YFSETQ. The CDR3 DNA reads as TGCGCCAGCAGGGGAAACGGACAGAGCACAGATACGCAGTATTTT. As protein: CASRGNGQSTDTQYF.

This clonotype was found many times. The chain employs TRBV3-1 and TRBJ2-3; a possible D gene is TRBD1 (6 bases). Germline V gene sequence: CDR1 LGHDT, CDR2 YNNKEL (reference sequence). V was clipped by 0 bases and J by 6 bases, with 13 bases between them. This CDR3 is built from 15 residues. CDR3 DNA sequence: TGTGCCAGCAGCCAAGAGTGGGGGCGCGGGGATACGCAGTATTTT. It is translated as CASSQEWGRGDTQYF.

This clonotype was recorded many times. The CDR3 is CASSLDNSGNTIYF. The CDR3 DNA reads as TGCGCCAGCAGCTTGGATAACTCTGGAAACACCATATATTTT. The chain couples TRBV5-1 to TRBJ1-3; D is undetermined. Trimming stripped 0 bases from V and 0 bases from J, with 4 bases between. Germline CDR1 reads SGHRS; CDR2 reads YFSETQ. There are 14 residues in the CDR3.

The V call is TRBV7-2, the J call TRBJ1-6; D is undetermined. This CDR3 spans 14 amino acids. V was cut by 7 bases and J by 10 bases, with 17 bases left in between. Per germline, CDR1 SGHTA and CDR2 FQGNSA. CDR3 coding DNA: TGTGCCAGCACCAGTCCGGGGTCATGGTCACCCCTCCACTTT. Amino acids: CASTSPGSWSPLHF.

This clonotype was detected ten times or more. The chain carries TRBV5-5 and TRBJ1-2; the D is unclear. CDR3 length: 14 amino acids. Per germline, CDR1 SGHKS and CDR2 YYEKEE (reference sequence). With 0 bases removed from V and 8 bases from J, the gap between germline ends came to 14 bases. CDR3 bases: TGTGCCAGCAGCTTGGGCCCCCTTGAAGACGGCTACACCTTC. Amino acid sequence: CASSLGPLEDGYTF.

This clonotype came up a few times. The chain has TRBV5-1 and TRBJ2-1, with D unresolved. The V end was cut by 0 bases, the J end by 6 bases, with 10 bases between. Per the germline V gene, CDR1 is SGHRS and CDR2 is YFSETQ. The CDR3 consists of 14 residues. In DNA form, the CDR3 reads TGCGCCAGCAGCTTGGGCCCGATCGTCAATGAGCAGTTCTTC. As protein: CASSLGPIVNEQFF.

The sample holds a few counts of this clonotype. V is TRBV19 and J is TRBJ1-4; D is possibly TRBD1 (5 bases). Trimming stripped 8 bases from V and 0 bases from J, with 10 bases between. CDR3 size: 14 residues. The germline CDR1 and CDR2 sequences are LNHDA and SQIVND (reference sequence). The CDR3 sequence: CASGTTATNEKLFF. The CDR3 coding sequence is TGTGCCAGTGGGACGACGGCAACTAATGAAAAACTGTTTTTT.

This clonotype was counted many times. The rearrangement joins TRBV4-3 to TRBJ2-3; no definite D call. Trimming left V 1 base short and J 8 bases short, with 13 bases between. CDR1 and CDR2 (germline): LGHNA, YSLEER. This CDR3 spans 14 amino acids. The CDR3 here is CASSQAAGYGTQYF. The CDR3 DNA follows: TGCGCCAGCAGCCAAGCGGCTGGGTACGGTACGCAGTATTTT.

Many counts were recorded for this clonotype. The chain is built from TRBV5-1 and TRBJ2-2; D perhaps matches TRBD2 (5 bases). The V gene lost 5 bases and the J gene lost 5 bases, with 16 bases spanning the gap. CDR1 and CDR2 (germline): SGHRS, YFSETQ. CDR3 size: 15 residues. The CDR3 DNA reads TGCGCCAGCAGTCGGAGGTCTGGGAATACCGGGGAGCTGTTTTTT. It translates to CASSRRSGNTGELFF.

This clonotype was seen repeatedly, ten times or more. The chain combines TRBV4-1 with TRBJ2-7, with D unresolved. Germline CDR1 is MGHRA and CDR2 is YSYEKL. The CDR3 extends over 15 amino acids. Trimming left V 0 bases short and J 4 bases short, with 13 bases between. As DNA, the CDR3 is TGCGCCAGCAGCCAAGAGCTAACATCGGTGTACGAGCAGTACGTC. The encoded protein is CASSQELTSVYEQYV.

This clonotype was observed at least ten times. The chain is built from TRBV5-1 and TRBJ2-3, with 13 bases that match TRBD2. CDR3 size: 17 residues. Looked up from germline, CDR1 is SGHRS and CDR2 is YFSETQ. V lost 7 bases to trimming and J lost 7 bases; unmatched junction nucleotides: 15. The CDR3 here is CASFSTSGGADVNTQYF. The CDR3 region has the DNA TGCGCCAGCTTTTCAACTAGCGGGGGGGCCGATGTGAATACGCAGTATTTT.

This clonotype was seen repeatedly, ten times or more. The rearrangement uses TRBV2 and TRBJ1-1; D might be TRBD1 (5 bases). V was cut by 7 bases and J by 4 bases, with 13 bases left in between. The CDR3 extends over 13 amino acids. The germline gives CDR1 SNHLY, CDR2 FYNNEI. Here the CDR3 DNA reads TGTGCCAGCATCGCCGGGACTCTCACTGAAGCTTTCTTT. Translated, it gives CASIAGTLTEAFF.

The gene calls are TRBV19 and TRBJ2-2; tentatively, D is TRBD1 (5 bases). This CDR3 is 13 amino acids long. V was shortened by 8 bases and J by 6 bases, with 13 bases between the two germline ends. The germline CDR1 and CDR2 sequences are LNHDA and SQIVND (reference sequence). CDR3 region: CASCKQVPGELFF. The CDR3 coding sequence is TGTGCCAGTTGCAAACAGGTGCCCGGGGAGCTGTTTTTT.

This clonotype has more than one count but fewer than ten. The gene calls are TRBV10-3 and TRBJ1-1; TRBD1 is a possible D gene (6 bases). There are 14 residues in the CDR3. The germline CDR1 and CDR2 sequences are ENHRY and SYGVKD. Trimming cost V 6 bases and J 1 base, with 12 bases left between them. The CDR3 sequence is CAIRQGEWNTEAFF. The CDR3 DNA reads TGTGCCATCAGACAGGGCGAATGGAACACTGAAGCTTTCTTT.

This clonotype came up a few times. The V and J genes are TRBV15 and TRBJ2-1; 10 bases are a match to TRBD1. The CDR3 length is 16 residues. The junction had 8 bases not matched to a gene; V was cut back by 1 base and J by 8 bases. Germline V CDR1 and CDR2: LNHNV, YYDKDF (reference sequence). The chain's CDR3 is CATSRGSRTGGDEQFF. CDR3 DNA: TGTGCCACCAGCAGAGGCAGCAGGACAGGGGGTGATGAGCAGTTCTTC.

This sequence joins TRBV20-1 and TRBJ2-3; D unresolved. The V end was cut by 3 bases, the J end by 2 bases, with 6 bases between. In germline, CDR1 is DFQATT, CDR2 SNEGSKA (reference sequence). This CDR3 contains 12 residues. CDR3 bases: TGCAGTGCTAGTGACCACACAGATACGCAGTATTTT. It encodes CSASDHTDTQYF.

To note about this clonotype: The junction shows a germline mismatch at one end, possibly a read error. The chain uses TRBV7-2 and TRBJ1-2; D is ambiguous. Looked up from germline, CDR1 is SGHTA and CDR2 is FQGNSA. This CDR3 spans 11 amino acids. The CDR3, as DNA: TGTGCCAGCGGCTTCCACTATGGCTACACCTTC. Translated: CASGFHYGYTF.

In its sample, this clonotype was seen many times. CDR3 sequence: CASQGYTDTQYF. The DNA for the CDR3 is TGTGCCAGCCAGGGGTACACAGATACGCAGTATTTT. The chain recombines TRBV7-9 with TRBJ2-3; a weak D match, TRBD1 (6 bases). The V and J ends lost 8 bases and 2 bases respectively, with 8 bases between them. Germline CDR1 and CDR2: SEHNR and FQNEAQ (reference sequence). The CDR3 length is 12 residues.

Many counts were recorded for this clonotype. The rearrangement uses TRBV19 and TRBJ1-5, with 12 bases fitting TRBD1. CDR3 length: 19 residues. V was clipped by 5 bases and J by 2 bases; unmatched bases: 13. Germline CDR1 LNHDA, CDR2 SQIVND (reference sequence). CDR3 coding DNA: TGTGCCAGTAGTTCCTTCCGGGACAGGGGGCTTAATCGCAATCAGCCCCAGCATTTT. As protein: CASSSFRDRGLNRNQPQHF. The variable domain in full, completed from reference TRBV19 and TRBJ1-5, reads DGGITQSPKYLFRKEGQNVTLSCEQNLNHDAMYWYRQDPGQGLRLIYYSQIVNDFQKGDIAEGYSVSREKKESFPLTVTSAQKNPTAFYLCASSSFRDRGLNRNQPQHFGDGTRLSIL.

This clonotype showed up many times. This chain uses TRBV20-1 with TRBJ2-5; the D is unclear. This CDR3 is 12 amino acids long. Germline lookup yields CDR1 DFQATT and CDR2 SNEGSKA (reference sequence). V was clipped by 0 bases and J by 13 bases, with 15 bases between them. CDR3 residues: CSARDDSPARYF. In DNA form, the CDR3 reads TGCAGTGCTAGAGATGATTCCCCGGCCCGGTACTTC.

This clonotype was seen at least ten times. The chain uses TRBV20-1 and TRBJ2-1; tentatively, D is TRBD2 (6 bases). V dropped 5 bases and J dropped 4 bases, with 12 bases sitting between them. The CDR3 length is 13 residues. The germline V gene encodes CDR1 DFQATT and CDR2 SNEGSKA (reference sequence). The CDR3, as DNA: TGCAGTGCTGCGTTGGGGGGTTACAATGAGCAGTTCTTC. This gives the protein CSAALGGYNEQFF.

This sequence joins TRBV20-1 and TRBJ2-7; weak D call: TRBD2 (5 bases). The V and J ends lost 3 bases and 2 bases respectively, with 14 bases between them. Germline CDR1 and CDR2: DFQATT and SNEGSKA (reference sequence). This CDR3 spans 14 amino acids. The CDR3 spells CSARGGGGTYEQYF. As DNA, the CDR3 is TGCAGTGCTAGGGGCGGCGGAGGAACCTACGAGCAGTACTTC.

This clonotype was picked up many times. The chain is built from TRBV12-3 or TRBV12-4 and TRBJ2-6, with 9 bases fitting TRBD2. V gave up 9 bases and J gave up 3 bases; unmatched junction bases: 9. CDR3 length: 16 amino acids. The CDR3 nucleotides read TGTGCCAGAGGGGAGCGGGGGGAGTATGGGGCCAACGTCCTGACTTTC. Protein: CARGERGEYGANVLTF.

Concerning this clonotype itself: Being one base from a much bigger clone, this may be a read error. The chain carries TRBV18 and TRBJ2-1; D gene uncertain. CDR3 length: 13 residues. Per the germline V gene, CDR1 is KGHSH and CDR2 is LQKENI. Trimming stripped 2 bases from V and 7 bases from J, with 9 bases between. CDR3 sequence reads: CASSPIDQNEQFF. CDR3 DNA sequence: TGTGCCAGCTCACCAATAGACCAGAATGAGCAGTTCTTC.

This clonotype was seen ten or more times. This CDR3 reads CASSQTGGQVGETQYF. CDR3 coding DNA: TGCGCCAGCAGCCAGACCGGGGGGCAGGTGGGAGAGACCCAGTACTTC. The genes are TRBV4-3 and TRBJ2-5, with D possibly TRBD2 on 7 matching bases. The CDR3 loop spans 16 amino acids. V was pared by 3 bases and J by 4 bases, with 18 bases between. Germline V gene data show CDR1 as LGHNA and CDR2 as YSLEER.

As for this clonotype: This likely came from a read error, as a far larger clone is one base away. V gene TRBV5-1 combines with J gene TRBJ1-1, with D possibly matching TRBD1 (6 bases). Looked up from germline, CDR1 is SGHRS and CDR2 is YFSETQ. There are 13 residues in the CDR3. The CDR3 DNA sequence: TGCGCCAGCAGCTTAAGGGGGAGCACTAAAGCTTTCTTT. Amino acid sequence: CASSLRGSTKAFF.

The V gene is TRBV7-8, the J gene TRBJ2-7; TRBD1 might be the D (6 bases). This CDR3 spans 13 amino acids. The ends were cut back, 4 bases at V and 3 bases at J, with 10 bases in the middle. Germline CDR1 reads SGHVS; CDR2 reads FQNEAQ. The DNA of the CDR3 is TGTGCCAGCAGCTCGGAAGGGGGCTACGAGCAGTACGTC. This gives the protein CASSSEGGYEQYV.

This clonotype was counted many times. The chain recombines TRBV5-1 with TRBJ1-1, with D perhaps TRBD1 (5 bases). The germline CDR1 and CDR2 sequences are SGHRS and YFSETQ. V lost 0 bases to trimming and J lost 4 bases, with 16 bases between them. The CDR3 extends over 16 amino acids. CDR3 bases: TGCGCCAGCAGCTTGGGTCTGACAGTTTGGACCACTGAAGCTTTCTTT. Its protein is CASSLGLTVWTTEAFF.

The chain uses TRBV7-9 and TRBJ2-7, with D maybe TRBD2 (7 bases). The CDR3 totals 14 residues. V lost 0 bases and J lost 6, with 12 bases in between. CDR1 and CDR2 (germline): SEHNR, FQNEAQ (reference sequence). The CDR3 loop is CASSLALGGGEQYV. CDR3 sequence (DNA): TGTGCCAGCAGCTTAGCGCTGGGAGGGGGCGAGCAGTACGTC.

The chain combines TRBV7-2 with TRBJ2-7; TRBD2 matches 10 bases. The CDR3 runs to 15 residues. With 2 bases clipped from V and 5 bases from J, the junction kept 6 bases outside the gene matches. CDR1 and CDR2 (germline): SGHTA, FQGNSA. CDR3 residues: CASSLNSGGRDEQYF. The CDR3 coding sequence is TGTGCCAGCAGCTTAAATAGCGGGGGGAGGGACGAGCAGTACTTC.

This clonotype was seen at least ten times. This chain connects TRBV12-3 or TRBV12-4 to TRBJ1-6; no definite D call. The CDR3 covers 14 residues. The V gene lost 5 bases and the J gene lost 6 bases, with 11 bases spanning the gap. The CDR3 here is CASSRTDINSPLHF. DNA of the CDR3: TGTGCCAGCAGTCGGACGGATATTAATTCACCCCTCCACTTT.